A single sample is the source of the 16 T cell receptor beta chains below, sequenced in a study of T cells in Graves' hyperthyroidism and ophthalmopathy. What was amplified from RNA transcripts were TCR beta CDR3 regions. A set of HTBI primers served as the primers for a first-round RT-PCR of the TCR CDR3. TCRdb analysed the multiplex PCR reads with MiXCR anew, one entry per CDR3 protein. This table has roughly 420,000 distinct CDR3 sequences, around 16% appearing once. Sequenced material: blood. These receptor sequences come from a woman under 30 with Graves' hyperthyroidism.

This clonotype was counted a few times. The chain recombines TRBV6-2 or TRBV6-3 with TRBJ1-4, with D perhaps matching TRBD1 (5 bases). V gave up 6 bases and J gave up 10 bases, with 18 bases separating them. The length of the CDR3 is 14 residues. Looked up from germline, CDR1 is MNHEY and CDR2 is SVGEGT. The CDR3 sequence is CASRSSGTSVKLFF. The CDR3 region has the DNA TGTGCCAGCAGGTCATCCGGGACCTCCGTAAAACTGTTTTTT.

This clonotype was counted a single time. The chain uses TRBV10-3 and TRBJ1-6; possible D gene TRBD1, 5 bases. V was pared by 10 bases and J by 7 bases, with 20 bases between. Per the germline V gene, CDR1 is ENHRY and CDR2 is SYGVKD. The CDR3 contains 15 residues. CDR3 sequence: CATARRDAKNSPLHF. CDR3 nucleotides: TGTGCCACCGCGAGGAGGGACGCGAAGAATTCACCCCTCCACTTT.

This clonotype has at least ten counts. This chain connects TRBV30 to TRBJ1-4, with D perhaps TRBD1 (6 bases). The V end lost 2 bases, the J end lost 4 bases, and 14 bases lay between the germline ends. CDR1 and CDR2 from the germline V gene are GTSNPN and SVGIG (reference sequence). The CDR3 totals 15 residues. The CDR3 is CAWSPLTGYNEKLFF. Here the CDR3 DNA reads TGTGCCTGGAGTCCCCTGACAGGATATAATGAAAAACTGTTTTTT. The whole variable domain, remainder taken from reference TRBV30 and TRBJ1-4, is SQTIHQWPATLVQPVGSPLSLECTVEGTSNPNLYWYRQAAGRGLQLLFYSVGIGQISSEVPQNLSASRPQDRQFILSSKKLLLSDSGFYLCAWSPLTGYNEKLFFGSGTQLSVL.

This clonotype was seen repeatedly, ten times or more. The V and J genes are TRBV11-1 and TRBJ2-1; D assignment may be TRBD1 or TRBD2 (5 bases each). Germline V gene data show CDR1 as SGHAT and CDR2 as FQDESV (reference sequence). The CDR3 runs 14 residues. Deletions cut 5 bases from V and 7 bases from J, with 15 bases between. Here the CDR3 reads CASSPRDGVNEQFF. The CDR3 DNA follows: TGTGCCAGCAGCCCCCGGGACGGAGTAAATGAGCAGTTCTTC.

This clonotype has a count of ten or more. The chain combines TRBV5-8 with TRBJ2-6; 7 positions match TRBD2. The CDR3 loop spans 13 amino acids. Germline CDR1 and CDR2: SGHTS and YDEGEE. The V segment lost 8 bases and the J segment 2 bases; nucleotides outside the gene matches: 1. CDR3 in amino acids: CASRGAGANVLTF. In DNA form, the CDR3 reads TGTGCCAGTCGGGGGGCTGGGGCCAACGTCCTGACTTTC.

The genes are TRBV11-1 and TRBJ1-1; no clear D. Germline V gene data show CDR1 as SGHAT and CDR2 as FQDESV (reference sequence). V dropped 1 base and J dropped 5 bases, with 14 bases sitting between them. CDR3 length: 15 amino acids. CDR3 nucleotides: TGTGCCAGCAGCTTAGGTGCAGAAGAAGTTACTGAAGCTTTCTTT. Translation: CASSLGAEEVTEAFF.

This clonotype was found many times. This chain joins TRBV20-1 and TRBJ2-3, with D possibly matching TRBD2 (6 bases). The V and J ends lost 6 bases and 4 bases respectively, with 20 bases between them. Germline V gene lookup returns CDR1 DFQATT and CDR2 SNEGSKA (reference sequence). The CDR3 consists of 15 residues. As DNA, the CDR3 is TGCAGTGCGCCCCCTAGAGCGGGTATAGCAGATACGCAGTATTTT. Translation: CSAPPRAGIADTQYF.

At least ten counts were recorded for this clonotype. The rearrangement joins TRBV27 to TRBJ2-3; no clear D gene. Trimming removed 7 bases at V and 2 bases at J, with 10 bases between. This CDR3 is 13 amino acids long. CDR1 and CDR2 from the germline V gene are MNHEY and SMNVEV (reference sequence). The CDR3, as DNA: TGTGCCAGCAAGGGCAGAAACACAGATACGCAGTATTTT. It yields the protein CASKGRNTDTQYF.

This clonotype was seen a handful of times. The chain recombines TRBV5-6 with TRBJ1-2; D not certain. CDR1 and CDR2 (germline): SGHDT, YYEEEE. The CDR3 is 12 amino acids. V gave up 4 bases and J gave up 8 bases, with 12 bases separating them. CDR3 sequence (DNA): TGTGCCAGCAGCAGAATGGCCCTGGGCTACACCTTC. It is translated as CASSRMALGYTF.

This clonotype was observed at least ten times. J is TRBJ2-1 and V is TRBV20-1, with D perhaps matching TRBD2 (6 bases). Germline CDR1 DFQATT, CDR2 SNEGSKA (reference sequence). Trimming cost V 4 bases and J 8 bases, with 9 bases left between them. This CDR3 spans 11 amino acids. CDR3 in amino acids: CSATREYEQFF. DNA for the CDR3: TGCAGTGCTACTCGGGAGTATGAGCAGTTCTTC.

A note on this clonotype: It may be a read error: a sequence one base away is much more abundant. The chain carries TRBV18 and TRBJ1-2, with D maybe TRBD1 (5 bases). CDR3 length: 15 amino acids. With 1 base removed from V and 4 bases from J, the gap between germline ends came to 13 bases. In germline, CDR1 is KGHSH, CDR2 LQKENI. The CDR3 loop reads CASSPQQEFGYGYTF. CDR3 sequence (DNA): TGTGCCAGCTCACCACAACAGGAGTTCGGCTATGGCTACACCTTC.

This clonotype was counted many times. The rearrangement joins TRBV5-1 to TRBJ2-1; perhaps TRBD1 as D (7 bases). V was pared by 0 bases and J by 5 bases, with 12 bases between. This CDR3 comprises 15 residues. CDR1 and CDR2 (germline): SGHRS, YFSETQ. CDR3 DNA sequence: TGCGCCAGCAGCTTGGAAGCAGGGGGGAACAATGAGCAGTTCTTC. Encoded protein: CASSLEAGGNNEQFF.

The chain has TRBV19 and TRBJ2-4, with 7 bases identical to TRBD1. In germline, CDR1 is LNHDA, CDR2 SQIVND (reference sequence). The CDR3 runs to 18 residues. V lost 8 bases and J lost 0; bases outside the gene matches: 16. CDR3 nucleotides: TGTGCCAGTGGGCGGACAGGCGAAGGATTAGGAGCCAAAAACATTCAGTACTTC. Amino acids: CASGRTGEGLGAKNIQYF. The full variable domain, its missing parts supplied by reference TRBV19 and TRBJ2-4, is DGGITQSPKYLFRKEGQNVTLSCEQNLNHDAMYWYRQDPGQGLRLIYYSQIVNDFQKGDIAEGYSVSREKKESFPLTVTSAQKNPTAFYLCASGRTGEGLGAKNIQYFGAGTRLSVL.

The table lists this clonotype with many counts. The chain combines TRBV7-2 with TRBJ1-6; no clear D gene. CDR1 SGHTA and CDR2 FQGNSA come from the germline V gene. V lost 1 base to trimming and J lost 8 bases, with 9 bases between them. This CDR3 has 14 amino acids. The DNA for the CDR3 is TGTGCCAGCAGCTTAGTTGGCAGGTATTCACCCCTCCACTTT. This translates into CASSLVGRYSPLHF.

This sequence joins TRBV4-1 and TRBJ2-1; D perhaps matches TRBD1 (5 bases). The CDR3 length is 14 residues. The germline gives CDR1 MGHRA, CDR2 YSYEKL. V was shortened by 3 bases and J by 4 bases, with 10 bases between the two germline ends. The CDR3: CASSHPDSYNEQFF. In DNA, the CDR3 is TGCGCCAGCAGCCATCCCGACAGTTACAATGAGCAGTTCTTC.

This clonotype was counted at least ten times. V and J are TRBV14 and TRBJ2-7, with 8 bases lining up with TRBD1. The CDR3 is made up of 14 amino acids. Unmatched junction bases numbered 7, after V lost 4 bases and J lost 5 bases. The germline V gene encodes CDR1 SGHDN and CDR2 FVKESK. This chain's CDR3 is CASSRGQGGHEQYF. The DNA of the CDR3 is TGTGCCAGCAGCCGCGGACAGGGTGGCCACGAGCAGTACTTC.